This T cell receptor beta chain was retrieved from a study of blood T cell repertoires in COVID-19. TCRdb's table, derived via immunoSEQ multiplex PCR, lists solely in-frame clones and lacks some. The data hold about 150,000 clones, with 85% observed a single time. Trimming shortened V by 4 bases and J by 10 bases, and 13 bases separated the two germline ends. Germline V gene data show CDR1 as SGHAT and CDR2 as FQNNGV. The CDR3 is 12 residues long. This receptor was taken from a woman in her 40s who had recovered from COVID-19. The sample was PBMCs or T cells enriched from blood (not recorded which). V usage is TRBV11-2 and J usage is TRBJ1-2; perhaps TRBD1 as D (5 bases). CDR3 sequence: CASSWGDLNYTF. The CDR3 nucleotides read TGTGCCAGCAGCTGGGGGGATTTAAACTACACCTTC.